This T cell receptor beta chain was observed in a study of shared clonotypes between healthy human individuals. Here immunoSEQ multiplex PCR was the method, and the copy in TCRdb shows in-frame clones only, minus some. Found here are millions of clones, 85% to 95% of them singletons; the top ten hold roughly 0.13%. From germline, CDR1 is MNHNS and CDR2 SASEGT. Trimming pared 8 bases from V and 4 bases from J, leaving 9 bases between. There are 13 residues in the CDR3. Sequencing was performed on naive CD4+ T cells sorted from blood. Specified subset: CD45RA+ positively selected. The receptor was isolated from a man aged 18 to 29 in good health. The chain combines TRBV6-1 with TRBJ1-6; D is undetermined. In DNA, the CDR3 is TGTGCCAGCGGAGCAGAATATAATTCACCCCTCCACTTT. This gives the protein CASGAEYNSPLHF.